This is a list of T cell receptor beta chains from one sample in a study of cytomegalovirus exposure and HLA in healthy donors. Data came from immunoSEQ multiplex PCR; TCRdb stores just in-frame clones and leaves some out. The sample yields about 170,000 clones, about 80% seen once. The source material was PBMCs. These receptors all come from a woman aged 25 to 39 in good health and CMV-seropositive. The conserved cysteine and the conserved F or W are not part of the CDR3 here. The order of the fields is J gene, V gene, CDR3 protein.

j_call: TRBJ2-2
v_call: TRBV7-2
cdr3_aa: ASSLKAGHTGELF

j_call: TRBJ2-1
v_call: TRBV6-6
cdr3_aa: ASSYDFHNEQF

j_call: TRBJ1-4
v_call: TRBV5-6
cdr3_aa: ASSTRQGKWDEKLF

j_call: TRBJ1-2
v_call: TRBV9
cdr3_aa: ASSVEFGAHGYT

j_call: TRBJ2-2
v_call: TRBV7-9
cdr3_aa: ASSRTGELF

j_call: TRBJ2-1
v_call: TRBV27
cdr3_aa: ASSQAVHNEQF

j_call: TRBJ1-4
v_call: TRBV5-8
cdr3_aa: ASTRWADEKLF

j_call: TRBJ1-5
v_call: TRBV6-1
cdr3_aa: ASRYDSANQPQH

j_call: TRBJ2-7
v_call: TRBV7-2
cdr3_aa: ASSPSSGGAEQY

j_call: TRBJ2-7
v_call: TRBV27
cdr3_aa: ASSLSRDSYEQY

j_call: TRBJ1-1
v_call: TRBV10-3
cdr3_aa: AISESFNSRNTEAF

j_call: TRBJ1-1
v_call: TRBV7-2
cdr3_aa: ASSLVRGANTEAF

j_call: TRBJ1-2
v_call: TRBV7-2
cdr3_aa: ASSQHAANYGYT

j_call: TRBJ1-1
v_call: TRBV5-1
cdr3_aa: ASSRGGQGRNTEAF

j_call: TRBJ1-1
v_call: TRBV18
cdr3_aa: ASSGQGLLTEAF

j_call: TRBJ2-3
v_call: TRBV28
cdr3_aa: ASRPWTALDTDTQY

j_call: TRBJ2-1
v_call: TRBV4-3
cdr3_aa: ASSQDSGVTYNEQF

j_call: TRBJ2-1
v_call: TRBV27
cdr3_aa: ASRSSSSYNEQF

j_call: TRBJ1-5
v_call: TRBV19
cdr3_aa: ASSLSRQGRQPQH

j_call: TRBJ2-5
v_call: TRBV12-5
cdr3_aa: ASARGGSGLGETQY

j_call: TRBJ1-4
v_call: TRBV10-3
cdr3_aa: AISDPAGDEKLF

j_call: TRBJ2-1
v_call: TRBV30
cdr3_aa: AWETSGRYTEQF

j_call: TRBJ1-2
v_call: TRBV6-6
cdr3_aa: ASSRQGEGYT

j_call: TRBJ2-1
v_call: TRBV10-3
cdr3_aa: AIAEEESYNEQF

j_call: TRBJ2-2
v_call: TRBV30
cdr3_aa: AWSVTSANTGELF

j_call: TRBJ1-2
v_call: TRBV2
cdr3_aa: ASSETPGYGYT

j_call: TRBJ2-7
v_call: TRBV6-1
cdr3_aa: ASRGTGSYEQY

j_call: TRBJ2-1
v_call: TRBV10-1
cdr3_aa: ASSEGGSYNEQF

j_call: TRBJ2-5
v_call: TRBV5-4
cdr3_aa: ASSSARAGETQY

j_call: TRBJ2-5
v_call: TRBV29-1
cdr3_aa: SVQGTSGGTGETQY

j_call: TRBJ2-1
v_call: TRBV28
cdr3_aa: ASSLGRSGGLSYNEQF

j_call: TRBJ1-2
v_call: TRBV5-1
cdr3_aa: ASRPNRGQINYGYT

j_call: TRBJ1-3
v_call: TRBV27
cdr3_aa: ASSFRSSGNTIY

j_call: TRBJ1-6
v_call: TRBV2
cdr3_aa: ASAISGAESPLH

j_call: TRBJ1-2
v_call: TRBV10-3
cdr3_aa: AISEQGLANYGYT

j_call: TRBJ2-2
v_call: TRBV27
cdr3_aa: ASSLGGTGVTGELF

j_call: TRBJ2-3
v_call: TRBV11-2
cdr3_aa: ASSLDTAGDTQY

j_call: TRBJ1-6
v_call: TRBV30
cdr3_aa: AWLQGAADSPLH

j_call: TRBJ2-2
v_call: TRBV30
cdr3_aa: ARPGVAGELF

j_call: TRBJ2-7
v_call: TRBV6-1
cdr3_aa: ASSNTGYEQY

j_call: TRBJ2-7
v_call: TRBV18
cdr3_aa: ASSPRGQGAYEQY

j_call: TRBJ2-7
v_call: TRBV10-2
cdr3_aa: ASKGTGTPHEQY

j_call: TRBJ2-7
v_call: TRBV13
cdr3_aa: ASSLGLGEQY

j_call: TRBJ1-6
v_call: TRBV30
cdr3_aa: AWSHRGSYNSPLH

j_call: TRBJ1-5
v_call: TRBV7-2
cdr3_aa: ASSFEVQPQH

j_call: TRBJ2-3
v_call: TRBV11-2
cdr3_aa: ASSLGHRAGTDTQY

j_call: TRBJ1-2
v_call: TRBV7-2
cdr3_aa: ASSLALSDRGAGGYT

j_call: TRBJ1-1
v_call: TRBV7-2
cdr3_aa: ASSLQGLFGLGTEAF

j_call: TRBJ2-1
v_call: TRBV10-3
cdr3_aa: AITPTSGRSGEQF

j_call: TRBJ2-1
v_call: TRBV19
cdr3_aa: ASSIDLSSGSYNEQF

j_call: TRBJ1-1
v_call: TRBV6-5
cdr3_aa: ASSYHAVNTEAF

j_call: TRBJ2-3
v_call: TRBV6-5
cdr3_aa: ASNGGSDTQY

j_call: TRBJ1-6
v_call: TRBV18
cdr3_aa: ASSPEDEGDSYNSPLH

j_call: TRBJ2-7
v_call: TRBV7-9
cdr3_aa: ASSGNEQY

j_call: TRBJ2-3
v_call: TRBV14
cdr3_aa: ASSQAQGITDTQY

j_call: TRBJ2-7
v_call: TRBV7-9
cdr3_aa: ASSPVYEQY

j_call: TRBJ2-7
v_call: TRBV30
cdr3_aa: AWRSWTSAHEQY

j_call: TRBJ2-2
v_call: TRBV27
cdr3_aa: ASTQRANTGELF

j_call: TRBJ2-2
v_call: TRBV7-8
cdr3_aa: ASSTPGSISGGELF

j_call: TRBJ2-5
v_call: TRBV7-9
cdr3_aa: ASSLGVSQGGETQY